The 16 T cell receptor beta chains reported below all come from one sample, sequenced in a study of T-cell memory formation after mild COVID-19. Via MiXCR, TCRdb re-called the 5' RACE reads, giving one row per CDR3 protein. The sample holds roughly 110,000 distinct CDR3 sequences, around 15% seen once. The sequenced sample was PBMCs or a T cell subset sorted from them (not recorded which). Receptor source: a young man who had mild COVID-19 (a few samples of this study predate the infection). Cell type and time point are not known.

The chain couples TRBV2 to TRBJ2-7; 7 nucleotides align to TRBD1. Trimming removed 3 bases from V and 3 bases from J; junction bases left unmatched: 8. The germline gives CDR1 SNHLY, CDR2 FYNNEI. The CDR3 extends over 15 amino acids. CDR3 nucleotides: TGTGCCAGCAGTGACCCCCTGGACAGGAACTACGAGCAGTACGTC. It codes for CASSDPLDRNYEQYV.

V is TRBV10-3 and J is TRBJ2-5; TRBD2 might be the D (6 bases). Germline CDR1 is ENHRY and CDR2 is SYGVKD. The CDR3 sequence is 17 residues long. The germline V and J ends were trimmed by 4 bases and 5 bases, with 23 bases remaining between them. CDR3: CAISAPGTEIARETQYF. The CDR3, as DNA: TGTGCCATCAGTGCCCCCGGGACTGAGATCGCGCGGGAGACCCAGTACTTC.

This clonotype was counted ten times or more. The chain has TRBV7-9 and TRBJ1-5, with D tentatively TRBD1 (6 bases). The CDR3 is made up of 13 amino acids. Germline values: CDR1 SEHNR, CDR2 FQNEAQ (reference sequence). The V end was cut by 6 bases, the J end by 2 bases, with 8 bases between. The CDR3 DNA reads as TGTGCCAGCAGTGCAGGGGGCAATCAGCCCCAGCATTTT. As protein: CASSAGGNQPQHF.

The gene calls are TRBV11-2 and TRBJ2-2; 7 bases align to TRBD1. The J segment lost 0 bases and the V segment lost 3 bases, leaving 7 bases of the junction unmatched. This CDR3 contains 17 residues. The germline gives CDR1 SGHAT, CDR2 FQNNGV. CDR3 sequence reads: CASSFRRGQPNTGELFF. CDR3 DNA sequence: TGTGCCAGCAGCTTCCGAAGGGGACAGCCGAACACCGGGGAGCTGTTTTTT. Filled out from reference TRBV11-2 and TRBJ2-2, the complete variable domain reads EAGVAQSPRYKIIEKRQSVAFWCNPISGHATLYWYQQILGQGPKLLIQFQNNGVVDDSQLPKDRFSAERLKGVDSTLKIQPAKLEDSAVYLCASSFRRGQPNTGELFFGEGSRLTVL.

This clonotype was picked up a small number of times. The rearrangement joins TRBV4-1 to TRBJ2-5; 7 bases are shared with TRBD1. The CDR3 is made up of 12 amino acids. J gave up 5 bases and V 6 bases, and 3 bases lay outside the gene matches. Germline CDR1 MGHRA, CDR2 YSYEKL. The CDR3 DNA reads as TGCGCCAGCAGTGGCAGGGGGGAGACCCAGTACTTC. It is translated as CASSGRGETQYF.

CDR3 sequence: CAWTSDSYEQYF. The CDR3 DNA follows: TGTGCCTGGACTTCTGACAGCTACGAGCAGTACTTC. The chain carries TRBV30 and TRBJ2-7, with D perhaps TRBD1 (5 bases). CDR3 length equals 12 residues. Germline CDR1 reads GTSNPN; CDR2 reads SVGIG (reference sequence). V lost 4 bases and J 3 bases, leaving 10 bases between the germline ends.

This clonotype was observed a few times. This chain uses TRBV27 with TRBJ1-1, with no clear D. V was trimmed by 3 bases and J by 2 bases, leaving 7 bases between them. This CDR3 contains 13 residues. Germline V lookup: CDR1 MNHEY, CDR2 SMNVEV (reference sequence). As DNA, the CDR3 is TGTGCCAGCAGTTTTTTCAGAAACACTGAAGCTTTCTTT. It yields the protein CASSFFRNTEAFF.

This clonotype was detected many times. The chain combines TRBV7-9 with TRBJ2-1; D uncertain. V gave up 7 bases and J gave up 7 bases, with 11 bases separating them. Looked up from germline, CDR1 is SEHNR and CDR2 is FQNEAQ (reference sequence). CDR3 size: 12 residues. In DNA form, the CDR3 reads TGTGCCAGCATCTCTCCGGGTAATGAGCAGTTCTTC. Its protein product is CASISPGNEQFF.

In regard to this clonotype: The DNA is left out, because the CDR3 cannot be placed on it with certainty; the CDR3 is given as TCRdb lists it. J is TRBJ2-2 and V is TRBV12-3 or TRBV12-4; TRBD1, as called in the table, went unchecked against the DNA. The CDR3 spans 15 amino acids, including both terminal residues. The CDR3 sequence is CASSFGPGYTGELFF.

This clonotype was observed many times. The V call is TRBV7-6, the J call TRBJ2-7, with 7 bases fitting TRBD1. Germline V gene data show CDR1 as SGHVS and CDR2 as FNYEAQ. The CDR3 consists of 13 residues. The trim removed 1 base at V and 3 bases at J, leaving 0 bases unmatched. As DNA, the CDR3 is TGTGCCAGCAGCTTAGGGACAGGCTACGAGCAGTACTTC. Translation gives CASSLGTGYEQYF.

This rearrangement joins TRBV10-3 to TRBJ2-1; D gene unclear. The CDR3 contains 10 residues. CDR1 is ENHRY, CDR2 SYGVKD, per germline. With 9 bases removed from V and 9 bases from J, the gap between germline ends came to 9 bases. The CDR3 DNA is TGTGCCATTGGAGAGGTTGAGCAGTTCTTC. Translating it yields CAIGEVEQFF.

This clonotype has only a few counts. V usage is TRBV12-3 or TRBV12-4 and J usage is TRBJ1-1, with D tentatively TRBD1 (6 bases). The CDR3 has 13 amino acids. Trimming took off 7 bases at V and 5 bases at J, with 14 bases between the two ends. The DNA for the CDR3 is TGTGCCAGCACCGTTGGGGGGCTGACTGAAGCTTTCTTT. It yields the protein CASTVGGLTEAFF.

The J gene is TRBJ2-7, the V gene TRBV21-1; TRBD1 was called by the table and not checked on the DNA. TRBV21-1 is assigned pseudogene status. The CDR3 is made up of 15 amino acids. For the CDR3, the DNA is TGTGCCAGCAGCAAAGGGGGGACAGATAGCTACGAGCAGTACGTC. Translated, it gives CASSKGGTDSYEQYV.

In its sample, this clonotype was seen a few times. This rearrangement joins TRBV12-3 or TRBV12-4 to TRBJ2-7; possible D gene TRBD2, 7 bases. The CDR3 is 12 amino acids. V lost 6 bases, J lost 3 bases, and 9 bases lay in between. The CDR3 region is CASRAGHYEQYF. The CDR3 region has the DNA TGTGCCAGCAGAGCGGGACACTACGAGCAGTACTTC.

In its sample, this clonotype was seen many times. The gene calls are TRBV18 and TRBJ2-5, with 11 bases that match TRBD1. Germline trimming cut 3 bases from V and 7 bases from J; bases unmatched to any gene: 7. The CDR3 contains 15 residues. Germline V CDR1 and CDR2: KGHSH, LQKENI. Written as DNA, the CDR3 is TGTGCCAGCTCACCGGACAGGGGGCCGCATGGGACCCAGTACTTC. Translated, it gives CASSPDRGPHGTQYF.

The chain couples TRBV6-6 to TRBJ2-2; weak D call: TRBD1 (5 bases). V dropped 4 bases and J dropped 6 bases, with 9 bases sitting between them. The CDR3 consists of 13 residues. CDR1 is MNHNY, CDR2 SVGAGI, per germline (reference sequence). Here the CDR3 reads CASSFRDPGELFF. For the CDR3, the DNA is TGTGCCAGCAGTTTCAGGGATCCCGGGGAGCTGTTTTTT.